This TCR beta chain emerged from a study of shared clonotypes between healthy human individuals. On the study more broadly: Each donor contributed plates that comprised three CD4 naive, three CD4 memory, two CD8 naive and one CD8 memory. Study-wide results and limits: Relative to clonotypes present in all four donors, those not shared had lower generation probabilities.

About this clone: Its target is not known.

Sequenced by immunoSEQ multiplex PCR; TCRdb stores in-frame clones only, minus some. The sample shows over 750,000 clones, 90% to 97% of them seen only once. Terminally differentiated effector memory CD45RA+ cells were excluded from the naive CD8 cells, which were CD45RO-negative and positively selected for CCR7. None of the donors, who were healthy HIV-negative adults, had recently had acute infections or vaccinations. Germline-derived CDR1 and CDR2 are LNHNV and YYDKDF (reference sequence). The CDR3 has 14 residues. V lost 4 bases and J 1 base, leaving 11 bases between the germline ends. Sequenced: naive CD8+ T cells sorted from blood. The chain carries TRBV15 and TRBJ2-7; a weak D match, TRBD1 (6 bases). This receptor was taken from a young man in good health. The CDR3 DNA sequence: TGTGCCACCAGCACCGGGACACCTTCCTACGAGCAGTACTTC. It yields the protein CATSTGTPSYEQYF.